The 13 T cell receptor beta chains given below trace back to one sample, sequenced in a study of CXCR3-negative and CXCR3-positive naive CD8 T cells. These receptors have no known antigen. UMI-labeled TRB cDNA libraries were prepared by 5' RACE. TCRdb re-called the 5' RACE reads; one entry per CDR3 protein, DNA not given. The sample shows roughly 110,000 distinct CDR3 sequences, and roughly 0.38% sits with its ten largest clones. The study, taken as a whole, reports: CXCR3-positive naive cells had TRB CDR3s that were more hydrophobic than CXCR3-negative naive cells had.

Sequences were obtained from naive CXCR3+ CD8+ T cells from blood. Subset indicated: CD45RO-CCR7+CD27+CD95- naive CD8+ T cells expressing CXCR3 (TNR3+). These receptors were obtained from a human donor in good health. Some clones in this sample may be carry-over from other donors' samples.

The gene calls are TRBV29-1 and TRBJ2-2. Germline loops: CDR1 SQVTM, CDR2 ANQGSEA. There are 13 residues in the CDR3. CDR3 loop: CSVDMRRTRELFF.

CDR3 region: CASSVGGSANNEQFF. This chain connects TRBV9 to TRBJ2-1. Germline V gives CDR1 SGDLS, CDR2 YYNGEE. The CDR3 spans 15 residues.

J is TRBJ2-5 and V is TRBV12-3 or TRBV12-4; TCRdb designates TRBD2, a call that cannot be tested without DNA. The CDR3 contains 17 residues. CDR3 sequence: CASSPSIGVAGGETQYF.

The V gene is TRBV14, the J gene TRBJ2-7; TCRdb proposes TRBD1, but this gene call is untestable without DNA. Germline CDR1 reads SGHDN; CDR2 reads FVKESK. The length of the CDR3 is 17 residues. This CDR3 reads CASSLFEGKDNSYEQYF.

V usage is TRBV5-1 and J usage is TRBJ2-7; the TCRdb D gene call, TRBD1, has no DNA to confirm it. Per the germline V gene, CDR1 is SGHRS and CDR2 is YFSETQ. The CDR3 has 16 amino acids. CDR3 residues: CASSTVTGTGSNEQYF.

The chain uses TRBV19 and TRBJ2-2; TCRdb's D call, TRBD2, is unchecked because there is no DNA. Germline CDR1 LNHDA, CDR2 SQIVND (reference sequence). The CDR3 consists of 20 residues. The CDR3 sequence: CASSFNLFRLAGDDTGELFF.

The rearrangement links TRBV7-9 to TRBJ2-7; the TRBD1 assignment by TCRdb is unverifiable without DNA. CDR3 length: 15 residues. Germline V gene sequence: CDR1 SEHNR, CDR2 FQNEAQ (reference sequence). The CDR3 is CASSLDPGQNYEQYF.

This chain connects TRBV11-1 to TRBJ2-1; TCRdb lists TRBD1, though no DNA is available to test this call. Germline V gene data show CDR1 as SGHAT and CDR2 as FQDESV (reference sequence). This CDR3 contains 16 residues. CDR3 protein: CASSPSRGHLDNEQFF.

V is TRBV29-1 and J is TRBJ2-1; TCRdb reports TRBD1, a call that lacks DNA to check it against. This CDR3 has 15 residues. The germline gives CDR1 SQVTM, CDR2 ANQGSEA. The CDR3 sequence: CSVEDPRGGLNEQFF.

This chain links TRBV29-1 with TRBJ2-1. CDR3 size: 11 residues. The V gene's germline CDR1 is SQVTM and CDR2 ANQGSEA. This CDR3 reads CSANYDNEQFF.

J is TRBJ1-2 and V is TRBV5-1; the D gene TCRdb calls, TRBD1, cannot be checked with no DNA. Germline CDR1 and CDR2: SGHRS and YFSETQ. The CDR3 spans 14 residues. CDR3 residues: CASSLVAGSYGYTF.

The rearrangement links TRBV9 to TRBJ2-5; the TCRdb D gene call, TRBD1, has no DNA to confirm it. The V gene's germline CDR1 is SGDLS and CDR2 YYNGEE. This CDR3 is 17 amino acids long. The CDR3 protein is CASSSSSGGSWQETQYF.

The rearrangement joins TRBV12-3 or TRBV12-4 to TRBJ1-1. CDR3 size: 17 residues. The CDR3 spells CASSFTGPLLPNTEAFF.